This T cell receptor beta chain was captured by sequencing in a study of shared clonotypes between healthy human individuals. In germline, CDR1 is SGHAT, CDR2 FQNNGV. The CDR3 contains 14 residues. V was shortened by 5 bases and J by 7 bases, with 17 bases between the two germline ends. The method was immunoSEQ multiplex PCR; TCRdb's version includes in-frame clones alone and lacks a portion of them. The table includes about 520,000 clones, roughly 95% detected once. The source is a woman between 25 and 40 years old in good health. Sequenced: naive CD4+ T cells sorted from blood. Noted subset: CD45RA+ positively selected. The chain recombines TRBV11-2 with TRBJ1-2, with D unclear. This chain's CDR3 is CASSPNIGEPGYTF. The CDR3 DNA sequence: TGTGCCAGCAGCCCCAACATCGGGGAACCTGGCTACACCTTC.